One and the same sample provided the 19 T cell receptor beta chains below, sequenced in a study of blood T cell repertoires in COVID-19. Sequenced by immunoSEQ multiplex PCR; TCRdb stores in-frame clones only, minus some. Among fewer than 450,000 clones listed, 91% were seen once. Sequencing input: peripheral blood. Receptors were obtained from a woman between 18 and 30 years old who had recovered from COVID-19.

This chain joins TRBV5-1 and TRBJ2-1; the match to TRBD2 covers 7 bases. Germline V gene lookup returns CDR1 SGHRS and CDR2 YFSETQ. The junction had 11 bases not matched to a gene; V was cut back by 4 bases and J by 4 bases. This CDR3 has 16 amino acids. CDR3 sequence reads: CASSLTDGRSYNEQFF. The DNA of the CDR3 is TGCGCCAGCAGCCTAACAGACGGGAGGTCTTACAATGAGCAGTTCTTC.

DNA for the CDR3: TGTGCCAGCAGCTTAGGACTAGAGTCACGCTATGGCTACACCTTC. Residues: CASSLGLESRYGYTF. The V gene is TRBV7-9, the J gene TRBJ1-2; D is undetermined. The CDR3 sequence is 15 residues long. From germline, CDR1 is SEHNR and CDR2 FQNEAQ (reference sequence). The V and J ends lost 1 base and 4 bases respectively, with 13 bases between them.

DNA for the CDR3: TGTGCCAGCAGCCGCCGCCGAGGCGGAGCCTACGAGCAGTACGTC. Its protein product is CASSRRRGGAYEQYV. The genes are TRBV7-2 and TRBJ2-7; unclear D gene. The CDR3 has 15 amino acids. V lost 5 bases, J lost 2 bases, and 16 bases lay in between. Germline CDR1 is SGHTA and CDR2 is FQGNSA.

The J gene is TRBJ2-4, the V gene TRBV4-2; 11 nucleotides match TRBD2. Looked up from germline, CDR1 is LGHNA and CDR2 is YNFKEQ. The CDR3 runs 16 residues. Losses at the gene ends were 1 base for V and 8 bases for J; bases not matched to a gene: 7. The CDR3 nucleotides are TGTGCCAGCAGCCAAGGACCGGGACTAGCGGAGGACATTCAGTACTTC. This translates into CASSQGPGLAEDIQYF.

The chain employs TRBV15 and TRBJ2-1; 9 bases align to TRBD2. V dropped 0 bases and J dropped 9; count of bases not matched to a gene: 15. Looked up from germline, CDR1 is LNHNV and CDR2 is YYDKDF (reference sequence). This CDR3 region has 18 residues. CDR3 amino acids: CATSRDLGWLAGRVEQFF. The CDR3 DNA sequence: TGTGCCACCAGCAGAGATTTGGGTTGGCTAGCGGGACGGGTTGAGCAGTTCTTC.

V gene TRBV30 combines with J gene TRBJ2-4, with 8 bases matching TRBD1. V lost 4 bases, J lost 8 bases, and 7 bases stayed unmatched. The CDR3 has 13 amino acids. The germline CDR1 and CDR2 sequences are GTSNPN and SVGIG (reference sequence). CDR3 protein: CAWNGQGGDIQYF. The DNA of the CDR3 is TGTGCCTGGAACGGACAGGGAGGAGACATTCAGTACTTC. Combining the CDR3 with reference TRBV30 and TRBJ2-4 gives the whole variable domain SQTIHQWPATLVQPVGSPLSLECTVEGTSNPNLYWYRQAAGRGLQLLFYSVGIGQISSEVPQNLSASRPQDRQFILSSKKLLLSDSGFYLCAWNGQGGDIQYFGAGTRLSVL.

The genes are TRBV5-5 and TRBJ1-5, with D perhaps matching TRBD1 (5 bases). The CDR3 is made up of 15 amino acids. Per germline, CDR1 SGHKS and CDR2 YYEKEE (reference sequence). The V end lost 4 bases, the J end lost 3 bases, and 14 bases lay between the germline ends. For the CDR3, the DNA is TGTGCCAGCAGCCCGGGGACTCTAGACAATCAGCCCCAGCATTTT. Translating gives CASSPGTLDNQPQHF.

Turning to this clone: The same CDR3 also results from other DNA sequences found in this sample. The chain uses TRBV12-3 or TRBV12-4 and TRBJ1-2; 7 bases fit TRBD1. Germline trimming cut 6 bases from V and 2 bases from J; bases unmatched to any gene: 0. This CDR3 spans 12 amino acids. The CDR3 DNA reads TGTGCCAGCAGACAGGGGAACTATGGCTACACCTTC. Its protein is CASRQGNYGYTF.

A few counts support this clone. The J gene is TRBJ2-1, the V gene TRBV25-1, with D possibly matching TRBD2 (5 bases). The CDR3 covers 13 residues. Germline V lookup: CDR1 MGHDK, CDR2 SYGVNS. V was cut by 11 bases and J by 5 bases, with 16 bases left in between. CDR3 protein: CASRTGGNNEQFF. The CDR3 nucleotides read TGTGCCTCCCGAACCGGAGGCAACAATGAGCAGTTCTTC.

The chain employs TRBV24-1 and TRBJ2-3; TRBD1 matches at 9 bases. There are 15 residues in the CDR3. From germline, CDR1 is KGHDR and CDR2 SFDVKD. Unmatched junction bases numbered 4, after V lost 3 bases and J lost 4 bases. The CDR3 sequence is CATSDTGQGADTQYF. CDR3 coding DNA: TGTGCCACCAGTGATACGGGACAGGGTGCAGATACGCAGTATTTT.

The chain combines TRBV4-3 with TRBJ2-3, with TRBD1 matching 8 bases. V shed 3 bases, J shed 1 base, and the junction held 12 bases outside the gene matches. The CDR3 length is 18 residues. In germline, CDR1 is LGHNA, CDR2 YSLEER. The CDR3, as DNA: TGCGCCAGCAGCCATTATAAAGACAGGGGCCGGGGCACAGATACGCAGTATTTT. Translated, it gives CASSHYKDRGRGTDTQYF.

The chain joins TRBV7-8 to TRBJ2-1; tentative D call: TRBD2 (5 bases). V dropped 5 bases and J dropped 5 bases, with 13 bases sitting between them. Germline V gives CDR1 SGHVS, CDR2 FQNEAQ. There are 14 residues in the CDR3. In DNA, the CDR3 is TGTGCCAGCAGCCAGCGGAGAACTGACAATGAGCAGTTCTTC. This sequence encodes CASSQRRTDNEQFF. The whole variable domain, filled in from reference TRBV7-8 and TRBJ2-1, reads GAGVSQSPRYKVAKRGQDVALRCDPISGHVSLFWYQQALGQGPEFLTYFQNEAQLDKSGLPSDRFFAERPEGSVSTLKIQRTQQEDSAVYLCASSQRRTDNEQFFGPGTRLTVL.

This chain uses TRBV11-2 with TRBJ1-1, with D uncertain. V lost 0 bases and J lost 2, with 16 bases in between. CDR1 is SGHAT and CDR2 is FQNNGV in the germline V gene. CDR3 size: 17 residues. CDR3 DNA sequence: TGTGCCAGCAGCTTAGATCGGTTGGGGAGACCCAACACTGAAGCTTTCTTT. It specifies CASSLDRLGRPNTEAFF.

The chain joins TRBV12-5 to TRBJ1-5; D remains unclear. Germline V gives CDR1 LGHNT, CDR2 FRNRAP. V lost 0 bases to trimming and J lost 1 base, with 7 bases between them. This CDR3 is built from 15 residues. This CDR3 reads CASGLVRSSNQPQHF. The CDR3 nucleotides are TGTGCTAGTGGTTTGGTCCGGTCCAGCAATCAGCCCCAGCATTTT.

The CDR3, as DNA: TGTGCCAGCTCAACGCGTTTCGGGGAGAACACCGGGGAGCTGTTTTTT. It codes for CASSTRFGENTGELFF. The chain is built from TRBV18 and TRBJ2-2; the D gene is possibly TRBD2 (5 bases). Trimming removed 5 bases from V and 1 base from J, with 14 bases in between. Germline-derived CDR1 and CDR2 are KGHSH and LQKENI. CDR3 length: 16 amino acids.

The V and J genes are TRBV18 and TRBJ2-1, with 9 nucleotides matching TRBD1. CDR3 length: 13 amino acids. In germline, CDR1 is KGHSH, CDR2 LQKENI. J gave up 9 bases and V 8 bases, and 8 bases lay outside the gene matches. The CDR3 protein is CASTTGGFVEQFF. DNA of the CDR3: TGTGCCAGCACGACAGGGGGTTTTGTTGAGCAGTTCTTC.

The CDR3 DNA is TGTGCCAGCAGCTTGAGCGGGACCCAGTACTTC. This sequence encodes CASSLSGTQYF. The gene calls are TRBV5-6 and TRBJ2-5; tentatively, D is TRBD2 (5 bases). The CDR3 totals 11 residues. Trimming took off 1 base at V and 7 bases at J, with 5 bases between the two ends. Germline V gene lookup returns CDR1 SGHDT and CDR2 YYEEEE.

The gene calls are TRBV7-9 and TRBJ2-7; 9 bases map to TRBD2. This CDR3 contains 17 residues. Trimming removed 1 base from V and 4 bases from J; junction bases left unmatched: 11. Germline V gives CDR1 SEHNR, CDR2 FQNEAQ (reference sequence). CDR3 nucleotides: TGTGCCAGCAGCTTAGGAGATGGCGGGAGGGCTTCTTACGAGCAGTACGTC. This gives the protein CASSLGDGGRASYEQYV.

CDR3 DNA sequence: TGTGCCAGTATCCCGGGAGTAGGCATTGGTTATCAGCCCCAGCATTTT. It specifies CASIPGVGIGYQPQHF. The gene calls are TRBV19 and TRBJ1-5; D gene ambiguous. V lost 7 bases and J lost 5, with 21 bases in between. The V gene's germline CDR1 is LNHDA and CDR2 SQIVND (reference sequence). This CDR3 has 16 amino acids.